These 9 T cell receptor beta chains originate from one sample sequenced in a study of CD8+ T cells in alopecia areata. Treatment reported: oral pan-JAK inhibitor, 5-10 mg twice daily. It was cDNA, reverse transcribed from extracted RNA, that served as the sequencing template. TCRdb's copy holds only in-frame clones and misses some; the assay was immunoSEQ multiplex PCR. There are about 87,000 clones in the sample; about three quarters occur only once, and 17% lies in the top ten. The material was CD8+ T cells sorted from blood, obtained at approximately week 42, from a patient treated with tofacitinib. The source of these receptors is a human donor with alopecia areata.

This clone was observed a few times. The chain couples TRBV6-4 to TRBJ2-2, with D maybe TRBD1 (6 bases). CDR1 is MRHNA and CDR2 is SNTAGT in the germline V gene. Between the trimmed V and J ends, which lost 0 bases and 12 bases, there was a span of 8 bases. This CDR3 contains 12 residues. The CDR3 protein is CASSDSTGKLFF. The CDR3, as DNA: TGTGCCAGCAGTGACTCTACAGGGAAGCTGTTTTTT.

The chain recombines TRBV9 with TRBJ2-3, with 7 bases identical to TRBD2. Germline V lookup: CDR1 SGDLS, CDR2 YYNGEE. The V and J ends lost 3 bases and 2 bases, in that order; junction bases with no gene match: 12. CDR3 length: 17 residues. CDR3 sequence reads: CASSAPQPGLPTDTQYF. CDR3 nucleotide sequence: TGTGCCAGCAGCGCGCCCCAACCGGGACTACCCACAGATACGCAGTATTTT. Combining the CDR3 with reference TRBV9 and TRBJ2-3 gives the whole variable domain DSGVTQTPKHLITATGQRVTLRCSPRSGDLSVYWYQQSLDQGLQFLIQYYNGEERAKGNILERFSAQQFPDLHSELNLSSLELGDSALYFCASSAPQPGLPTDTQYFGPGTRLTVL.

The V gene is TRBV7-9, the J gene TRBJ2-1; D possibly matches TRBD1 or TRBD2 (6 bases each). V was trimmed by 6 bases and J by 5 bases, leaving 8 bases between them. CDR3 length equals 12 residues. The germline CDR1 and CDR2 sequences are SEHNR and FQNEAQ (reference sequence). The DNA of the CDR3 is TGTGCCAGCAGAAGGGGGGACAATGAGCAGTTCTTC. Its translation is CASRRGDNEQFF.

The count of this clone is one. The V gene is TRBV5-1, the J gene TRBJ1-1; 7 bases agree with TRBD1. Losses at the gene ends were 5 bases for V and 7 bases for J; bases not matched to a gene: 17. The CDR3 loop spans 16 amino acids. Germline assignment: CDR1 SGHRS and CDR2 YFSETQ. The CDR3 DNA reads as TGCGCCAGCAGGTCGACAGGGCTGGCGGATAGGGGTGAAGCTTTCTTT. Its translation is CASRSTGLADRGEAFF.

This clone was seen only a few times. This sequence joins TRBV10-2 and TRBJ1-1; possible D gene TRBD1, 5 bases. CDR3 length: 11 amino acids. Germline V CDR1 and CDR2: WSHSY, SAAADI. Trimming left V 3 bases short and J 8 bases short, with 7 bases between. CDR3 protein: CASSDGAEAFF. As DNA, the CDR3 is TGCGCCAGCAGTGACGGGGCCGAAGCTTTCTTT.

The rearrangement uses TRBV4-3 and TRBJ2-3; D might be TRBD2 (6 bases). Germline lookup yields CDR1 LGHNA and CDR2 YSLEER. V gave up 0 bases and J gave up 2 bases, with 12 bases separating them. This CDR3 region has 16 residues. This CDR3 is CASSQDPGGNTDTQYF. The CDR3 DNA is TGCGCCAGCAGCCAAGACCCTGGGGGGAACACAGATACGCAGTATTTT.

Here the CDR3 DNA reads TGTGCCTGGAGTGTATGGGCAGGGGGCAATGAGCAGTTCTTC. This codes for CAWSVWAGGNEQFF. This chain joins TRBV30 and TRBJ2-1; 7 nucleotides align to TRBD1. This CDR3 has 14 residues. The germline V gene encodes CDR1 GTSNPN and CDR2 SVGIG (reference sequence). V lost 0 bases, J lost 6 bases, and 5 bases stayed unmatched.

The chain joins TRBV4-3 to TRBJ2-7; TRBD2 aligns across 7 bases. Looked up from germline, CDR1 is LGHNA and CDR2 is YSLEER. This CDR3 is 14 amino acids long. V shed 0 bases, J shed 6 bases, and the junction held 5 bases outside the gene matches. The CDR3 DNA reads TGCGCCAGCAGCCAAGATCGGGGGGAAACCGAGCAGTACTTC. As protein: CASSQDRGETEQYF.

This clone showed up just a few times. The chain has TRBV28 and TRBJ1-1; no clear D. The CDR3 runs to 13 residues. Trimming stripped 10 bases from V and 5 bases from J, with 17 bases between. Germline V gives CDR1 MDHEN, CDR2 SYDVKM. The CDR3 region has the DNA TGTGCCATCCTCGGGAGGGAAATGACTGAAGCTTTCTTT. Translated: CAILGREMTEAFF.